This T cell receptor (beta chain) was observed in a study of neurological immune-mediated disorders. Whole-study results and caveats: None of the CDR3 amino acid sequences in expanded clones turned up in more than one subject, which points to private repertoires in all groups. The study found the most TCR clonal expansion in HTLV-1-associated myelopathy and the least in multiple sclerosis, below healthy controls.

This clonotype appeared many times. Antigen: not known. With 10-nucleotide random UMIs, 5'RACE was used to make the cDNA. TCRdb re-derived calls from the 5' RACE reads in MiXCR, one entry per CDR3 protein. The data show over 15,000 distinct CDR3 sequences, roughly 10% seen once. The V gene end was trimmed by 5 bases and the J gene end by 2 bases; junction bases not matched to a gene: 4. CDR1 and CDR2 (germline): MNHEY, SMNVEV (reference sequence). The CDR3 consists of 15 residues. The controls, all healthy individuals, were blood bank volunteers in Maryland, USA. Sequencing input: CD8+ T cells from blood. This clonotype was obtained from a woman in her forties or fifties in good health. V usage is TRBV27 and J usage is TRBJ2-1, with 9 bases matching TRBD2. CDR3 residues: CASSTKRGAYNEQFF. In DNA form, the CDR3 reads TGTGCCAGCAGTACCAAGCGGGGGGCCTACAATGAGCAGTTCTTC.